This is a list of T cell receptor beta chains from one sample in a study of cytomegalovirus exposure and HLA in healthy donors. Sequencing was performed with immunoSEQ multiplex PCR; in TCRdb, only in-frame clones are kept and a portion is missing. The table lists around 200,000 clones. The sequenced sample consisted of PBMCs. All receptors come from a woman between 25 and 40 years old in good health and CMV-seropositive. The conserved cysteine and the conserved F or W are not part of the CDR3 here. Fields, in order: D gene, J gene, V gene, CDR3 protein. The D gene is left open where the match is weak.

D: TRBD1
J: TRBJ1-4
V: TRBV28
CDR3: ASSPRGRGDEKLF

D: TRBD1
J: TRBJ1-3
V: TRBV2
CDR3: ASSGPGGSGNTIY

D: TRBD1
J: TRBJ2-3
V: TRBV5-1
CDR3: ASSPIGTGVADTQY

D: TRBD2
J: TRBJ2-7
V: TRBV27
CDR3: ASSFHSGTSGSKDEQY

D: NA
J: TRBJ2-7
V: TRBV28
CDR3: ASTSATSLSYEQY

D: NA
J: TRBJ2-2
V: TRBV6-5
CDR3: ASSLTATGELF

D: TRBD1
J: TRBJ1-1
V: TRBV7-6
CDR3: ASSLGTRDRGNTEAF

D: TRBD1
J: TRBJ2-7
V: TRBV18
CDR3: ASSRPGQGALGYEQY

D: NA
J: TRBJ2-7
V: TRBV9
CDR3: ASSVALFTEPGYEQY

D: TRBD1
J: TRBJ1-1
V: TRBV29-1
CDR3: SVDRDRKFNTEAF

D: NA
J: TRBJ1-2
V: TRBV29-1
CDR3: SGGDGSPNYGYT

D: NA
J: TRBJ1-6
V: TRBV6-6
CDR3: ASSDRDNDSPLH

D: NA
J: TRBJ2-7
V: TRBV25-1
CDR3: ASSDYRHYEQY

D: TRBD2
J: TRBJ2-3
V: TRBV5-4
CDR3: ASSLTSGDTDTQY

D: TRBD1
J: TRBJ1-4
V: TRBV7-9
CDR3: ASSLDWGQGNEKLF

D: TRBD1
J: TRBJ1-1
V: TRBV6-5
CDR3: ASRPTGQGGTEAF

D: NA
J: TRBJ2-2
V: TRBV25-1
CDR3: ASSELGLLTGELF

D: NA
J: TRBJ1-2
V: TRBV27
CDR3: ASSLSQNYGYT

D: TRBD1
J: TRBJ2-7
V: TRBV18
CDR3: ASSPTGDSFYEQY

D: NA
J: TRBJ2-1
V: TRBV19
CDR3: ASSIPGRGSYNEQF

D: TRBD1
J: TRBJ1-1
V: TRBV19
CDR3: ASSRGQLNTEAF

D: NA
J: TRBJ2-7
V: TRBV14
CDR3: ASSSGGSYEQY

D: NA
J: TRBJ1-6
V: TRBV6-5
CDR3: ASRTGYNSPLH

D: TRBD2
J: TRBJ2-5
V: TRBV29-1
CDR3: SAHGGSGYQETQY

D: TRBD1
J: TRBJ1-2
V: TRBV6-5
CDR3: ASSKQGVYGYT

D: TRBD1
J: TRBJ1-1
V: TRBV10-1
CDR3: ASSGGQLNTEAF

D: TRBD2
J: TRBJ2-2
V: TRBV10-3
CDR3: AISERAGAAGELF

D: NA
J: TRBJ1-2
V: TRBV30
CDR3: AWYRAPNYGYT

D: NA
J: TRBJ2-1
V: TRBV7-7
CDR3: ASSLAGAFNEQF

D: TRBD1
J: TRBJ1-1
V: TRBV2
CDR3: ASRRGRNTEAF

D: TRBD1
J: TRBJ2-5
V: TRBV15
CDR3: ATSPGTGAWETQY

D: NA
J: TRBJ2-5
V: TRBV6-1
CDR3: ASRRERHQETQY

D: NA
J: TRBJ1-2
V: TRBV2
CDR3: ASSRKTGNYGYT

D: TRBD1
J: TRBJ2-1
V: TRBV2
CDR3: ASRTGSSYNEQF

D: NA
J: TRBJ1-2
V: TRBV15
CDR3: ATSSMGLYNYGYT

D: TRBD2
J: TRBJ2-7
V: TRBV27
CDR3: ASSLGLRSSYEQY

D: NA
J: TRBJ2-2
V: TRBV5-8
CDR3: ASSPRGEVARTGELF

D: NA
J: TRBJ2-3
V: TRBV6-5
CDR3: ASSYSSVSPTDTQY